These T cell receptor beta chains were read from a single sample in a study of blood T cell repertoires in COVID-19. The assay was immunoSEQ multiplex PCR, and TCRdb's table has in-frame clones only and misses some. The top ten hold roughly 12% of the sample, which has about 150,000 clones, approximately 83% seen once. The sample consisted of peripheral blood. The receptor source for this set is a woman aged 60-75 years with COVID-19, enrolled during active disease. CDR3s include the opening cysteine and the closing phenylalanine or tryptophan. The D gene is left open where the match is weak. Expanded clones get a size class; other rows say once, few or many, or leave the size out.

j_call v_call d_call clone_size cdr3_nt cdr3_aa
TRBJ2-1 TRBV6-1 . . TGTGCCAGCAGTGAAAGCAGGTTAGAGCAGTTCTTC CASSESRLEQFF
TRBJ1-1 TRBV7-9 . . TGTGCCAGCAGCTCACAGGCTCCGAACACTGAAGCTTTCTTT CASSSQAPNTEAFF
TRBJ2-1 TRBV27 . . TGTGCCAGCAGTTTCTATCTAGGCCTCCAAGTGGATGAGCAGTTCTTC CASSFYLGLQVDEQFF
TRBJ2-1 TRBV10-3 TRBD1 once TGTGCCATCAGTGCCCCCGACAGGGTCAGCCACAATGAGCAGTTCTTC CAISAPDRVSHNEQFF
TRBJ2-2 TRBV3-1/TRBV3-2 TRBD2 . TGTGCCAGCAGCCAAGATCTTCCTAGCGGGAGGCGGGCCGGGGAGCTGTTTTTT CASSQDLPSGRRAGELFF
TRBJ2-1 TRBV7-7 TRBD2 few TGTGCTAGCAGCTTAGACAGCGGGAGGGACAATGAGCAGTTCTTC CASSLDSGRDNEQFF
TRBJ2-1 TRBV2 . once TGTGCCAGCAGGCTAAAGAGCGGGCTATCCACCTACAATGAGCAGTTCTTC CASRLKSGLSTYNEQFF
TRBJ2-7 TRBV7-9 TRBD1 once TGTGCCAGCAGCTCACCCTGGACAGGGGGCGGGAGCTCCTACGAGCAGTACTTC CASSSPWTGGGSSYEQYF
TRBJ1-3 TRBV29-1 . . TGCAGCGTCCGACTGAGCTCTGGAAACACCATATATTTT CSVRLSSGNTIYF
TRBJ2-1 TRBV5-1 TRBD2 . TGCGCCAGCAGCTTGGGGTGGACTAGCCACAATGAGCAGTTCTTC CASSLGWTSHNEQFF
TRBJ1-4 TRBV6-5 . . TGTGCCAGCAGTACCGACTGGGCAACTAATGAAAAACTGTTTTTT CASSTDWATNEKLFF